The 23 T cell receptor beta chains listed next were all sequenced from one sample in a study of PD-1 blockade in classical Hodgkin lymphoma. The time point here: cycle 4 day 1 (C4D1), after about 6 weeks of nivolumab. Brentuximab vedotin exposure varied among the patients, all of whom had relapsed after autologous stem cell transplantation. Researchers used magnetic negative selection to pull out pure CD4+ T cells from thawed PBMCs. Using immunoSEQ multiplex PCR, the repertoire was profiled, and TCRdb retains in-frame clones only, with some absent. The sample comprises more than 10,000 clones, about 88% of which are singletons, and 0.9% rests with the top ten. Sequencing used CD4+ T cells from blood, obtained before the fourth cycle of nivolumab. The receptors were sampled from a human donor with classical Hodgkin lymphoma.

This clone was counted a few times. The J gene is TRBJ1-1, the V gene TRBV7-9; no clear D gene. Trimming removed 3 bases from V and 8 bases from J, with 13 bases in between. Germline V gene data show CDR1 as SEHNR and CDR2 as FQNEAQ (reference sequence). The CDR3 covers 13 residues. The CDR3 loop reads CASSLIVDKEAFF. CDR3 nucleotides: TGTGCCAGCAGCTTGATAGTAGATAAAGAAGCTTTCTTT. The full variable domain, in which reference TRBV7-9 and TRBJ1-1 provide the parts outside the CDR3, is DTGVSQNPRHKITKRGQNVTFRCDPISEHNRLYWYRQTLGQGPEFLTYFQNEAQLEKSRLLSDRFSAERPKGSFSTLEIQRTEQGDSAMYLCASSLIVDKEAFFGQGTRLTVV.

J is TRBJ1-2 and V is TRBV6-6; 7 nucleotides align to TRBD1. Trimming at V came to 5 bases and at J to 4 bases, leaving 7 bases not matched to a gene. CDR3 length: 14 residues. The germline V gene encodes CDR1 MNHNY and CDR2 SVGAGI (reference sequence). CDR3 coding DNA: TGTGCCAGCAGTCGACAGGGAGAGGGCTATGGCTACACCTTC. It is translated as CASSRQGEGYGYTF.

The rearrangement links TRBV7-9 to TRBJ2-7; D possibly corresponds to TRBD1 (5 bases). This CDR3 has 12 residues. V was trimmed by 5 bases and J by 5 bases, leaving 10 bases between them. Germline CDR1 reads SEHNR; CDR2 reads FQNEAQ (reference sequence). The CDR3 nucleotides read TGTGCCAGCAGCATCGACAGTAACGAGCAGTACTTC. Translation gives CASSIDSNEQYF.

The genes are TRBV7-9 and TRBJ2-5; 9 nucleotides agree with TRBD1. This CDR3 has 16 amino acids. Germline loops: CDR1 SEHNR, CDR2 FQNEAQ (reference sequence). Losses at the gene ends were 5 bases for V and 5 bases for J; bases not matched to a gene: 12. Here the CDR3 reads CASSLVGTGFGETQYF. The DNA of the CDR3 is TGTGCCAGCAGCCTCGTTGGGACAGGGTTCGGGGAGACCCAGTACTTC. Supplemented by reference TRBV7-9 and TRBJ2-5, the full variable domain reads DTGVSQNPRHKITKRGQNVTFRCDPISEHNRLYWYRQTLGQGPEFLTYFQNEAQLEKSRLLSDRFSAERPKGSFSTLEIQRTEQGDSAMYLCASSLVGTGFGETQYFGPGTRLLVL.

V usage is TRBV19 and J usage is TRBJ2-1; D unresolved. There are 14 residues in the CDR3. The V gene lost 1 base and the J gene lost 8 bases, with 12 bases spanning the gap. Germline V lookup: CDR1 LNHDA, CDR2 SQIVND (reference sequence). DNA of the CDR3: TGTGCCAGTAGTATAGCCCATATTGGCGATGAGCAGTTCTTC. It is translated as CASSIAHIGDEQFF.

This chain uses TRBV2 with TRBJ2-7; D ambiguous. V dropped 11 bases and J dropped 6 bases, with 14 bases sitting between them. The CDR3 consists of 11 residues. CDR1 is SNHLY and CDR2 is FYNNEI in the germline V gene. The CDR3 sequence: CAYSILREQYF. In nucleotides, the CDR3 is TGTGCCTACAGCATCCTTCGCGAGCAGTACTTC.

V is TRBV27 and J is TRBJ1-2, with D perhaps TRBD1 (5 bases). The CDR3 has 16 residues. V dropped 2 bases and J dropped 5 bases, with 18 bases sitting between them. Per the germline V gene, CDR1 is MNHEY and CDR2 is SMNVEV (reference sequence). The CDR3 spells CASSLALDRGLYGYTF. The CDR3 nucleotides are TGTGCCAGCAGTTTAGCCTTGGACCGGGGCCTATATGGCTACACCTTC.

The genes are TRBV4-2 and TRBJ2-3; TRBD1 matches at 10 bases. V lost 4 bases and J lost 3; bases outside the gene matches: 4. CDR1 is LGHNA, CDR2 YNFKEQ, per germline. The CDR3 spans 15 residues. Here the CDR3 DNA reads TGTGCCAGCAGCCCCGGACAGGGGGAAACAGATACGCAGTATTTT. It translates to CASSPGQGETDTQYF.

The chain joins TRBV11-1 to TRBJ2-1; TRBD2 might be the D (5 bases). Trimming left V 1 base short and J 4 bases short, with 5 bases between. Looked up from germline, CDR1 is SGHAT and CDR2 is FQDESV (reference sequence). The CDR3 spans 13 residues. CDR3 nucleotides: TGTGCCAGCAGCTTAGGGACTTACAATGAGCAGTTCTTC. Encoded protein: CASSLGTYNEQFF.

The rearrangement links TRBV4-1 to TRBJ2-5, with D perhaps TRBD1 or TRBD2 (5 bases each). The CDR3 contains 16 residues. Trimming stripped 1 base from V and 2 bases from J, with 14 bases between. Germline lookup yields CDR1 MGHRA and CDR2 YSYEKL. The CDR3 DNA is TGCGCCAGCAGCCAAGGACCCGGTGAGGGGCAAGAGACCCAGTACTTC. This translates into CASSQGPGEGQETQYF.

The V and J genes are TRBV7-8 and TRBJ1-5, with a possible D match to TRBD1 (5 bases). Germline V gives CDR1 SGHVS, CDR2 FQNEAQ. The V end lost 6 bases, the J end lost 9 bases, and 18 bases lay between the germline ends. The CDR3 length is 14 residues. CDR3 loop: CASSLDGPGGPQHF. The CDR3 DNA reads TGTGCCAGCAGTCTGGACGGACCCGGGGGGCCCCAGCATTTT.

This clone was picked up a small number of times. Here the CDR3 reads CASSSIQDQPQHF. In DNA form, the CDR3 reads TGTGCCAGCAGTAGCATACAGGACCAGCCCCAGCATTTT. J is TRBJ1-5 and V is TRBV6-6; maybe TRBD1 (5 bases). V was trimmed by 5 bases and J by 7 bases, leaving 12 bases between them. This CDR3 contains 13 residues. Germline V CDR1 and CDR2: MNHNY, SVGAGI (reference sequence).

The chain joins TRBV9 to TRBJ2-2; no definite D call. The CDR3 sequence is 15 residues long. Trimming shortened V by 0 bases and J by 6 bases, and 12 bases separated the two germline ends. Germline CDR1 SGDLS, CDR2 YYNGEE. The CDR3 here is CASSVVPDIAGELFF. The CDR3 coding sequence is TGTGCCAGCAGCGTAGTCCCTGACATCGCCGGGGAGCTGTTTTTT.

The rearrangement uses TRBV9 and TRBJ2-2, with 7 bases identical to TRBD1. CDR3 size: 18 residues. Trimming at V came to 4 bases and at J to 4 bases, leaving 16 bases not matched to a gene. The V gene's germline CDR1 is SGDLS and CDR2 YYNGEE. CDR3 coding DNA: TGTGCCAGCAGCCCTCGTCGTGGGGACAGCCTATTCACCGGGGAGCTGTTTTTT. The encoded protein is CASSPRRGDSLFTGELFF.

This sequence joins TRBV27 and TRBJ2-7, with a possible D match to TRBD1 (5 bases). V gave up 5 bases and J gave up 4 bases, with 15 bases separating them. From germline, CDR1 is MNHEY and CDR2 SMNVEV (reference sequence). The CDR3 extends over 14 amino acids. The CDR3 spells CASSRQGPLYEQYF. CDR3 nucleotide sequence: TGTGCCAGCAGTCGGCAGGGCCCTTTATACGAGCAGTACTTC.

The V gene is TRBV5-1, the J gene TRBJ2-7, with D perhaps being TRBD1 or TRBD2 (5 bases each). Germline CDR1 and CDR2: SGHRS and YFSETQ. This CDR3 has 13 amino acids. With 3 bases removed from V and 5 bases from J, the gap between germline ends came to 12 bases. The CDR3 DNA reads as TGCGCCAGCAGCTCGCCCCCGGGGCACGAGCAGTACTTC. Translation gives CASSSPPGHEQYF.

This sequence joins TRBV2 and TRBJ1-1; D ambiguous. The CDR3 is 15 residues long. Trimming cost V 2 bases and J 5 bases, with 15 bases left between them. CDR1 and CDR2 (germline): SNHLY, FYNNEI. CDR3 protein: CASSETAALETEAFF. In DNA form, the CDR3 reads TGTGCCAGCAGTGAAACGGCGGCCTTAGAGACTGAAGCTTTCTTT.

The chain uses TRBV5-1 and TRBJ1-2; 9 bases map to TRBD1. Germline CDR1 is SGHRS and CDR2 is YFSETQ. V gave up 4 bases and J gave up 6 bases; unmatched junction bases: 10. This CDR3 is built from 15 residues. CDR3 nucleotides: TGCGCCAGCAGCATACAGGGGGCGCAAACTGATGGCTACACCTTC. This sequence encodes CASSIQGAQTDGYTF.

This chain connects TRBV4-3 to TRBJ1-5, with D perhaps TRBD1 (5 bases). The CDR3 runs to 17 residues. With 0 bases removed from V and 1 base from J, the gap between germline ends came to 13 bases. CDR1 and CDR2 (germline): LGHNA, YSLEER. CDR3 protein: CASSQDARGGSNQPQHF. The CDR3 DNA reads as TGCGCCAGCAGCCAAGATGCCCGGGGGGGGAGCAATCAGCCCCAGCATTTT.

This clone was seen a single time. This chain links TRBV29-1 with TRBJ1-1; 7 bases match TRBD1. Germline V gene sequence: CDR1 SQVTM, CDR2 ANQGSEA. The V and J ends lost 7 bases and 0 bases, in that order; junction bases with no gene match: 5. The CDR3 is 13 residues long. The CDR3 nucleotides read TGCAGCGCGCAGGGACAGATGAACACTGAAGCTTTCTTT. Translation: CSAQGQMNTEAFF. Drawing the rest from reference TRBV29-1 and TRBJ1-1, the complete variable domain is SAVISQKPSRDICQRGTSLTIQCQVDSQVTMMFWYRQQPGQSLTLIATANQGSEATYESGFVIDKFPISRPNLTFSTLTVSNMSPEDSSIYLCSAQGQMNTEAFFGQGTRLTVV.

The chain recombines TRBV5-4 with TRBJ1-2; D is ambiguous. This CDR3 has 11 residues. The V end lost 4 bases, the J end lost 5 bases, and 6 bases lay between the germline ends. Germline V gene sequence: CDR1 SGHNT, CDR2 YYREEE (reference sequence). The chain's CDR3 is CASSPGYGYTF. The DNA of the CDR3 is TGTGCCAGCAGCCCGGGGTATGGCTACACCTTC.

The rearrangement uses TRBV5-1 and TRBJ2-5; a possible D gene is TRBD1 (7 bases). The CDR3 loop spans 16 amino acids. V was cut by 3 bases and J by 5 bases, with 20 bases left in between. Looked up from germline, CDR1 is SGHRS and CDR2 is YFSETQ. CDR3 nucleotides: TGCGCCAGCAGCTCGTTGGGAGGTTTACAGGGGGAGACCCAGTACTTC. Its protein product is CASSSLGGLQGETQYF.

This chain connects TRBV18 to TRBJ1-3; TRBD1 aligns across 7 bases. This CDR3 contains 16 residues. J lost 2 bases, V lost 3 bases, and 7 bases had no gene match. Germline CDR1 KGHSH, CDR2 LQKENI. The CDR3 protein is CASSPVPTGAGNTIYF. The CDR3 nucleotides are TGTGCCAGCTCACCGGTCCCTACAGGGGCTGGAAACACCATATATTTT.